The sequence of this TCR beta chain was determined in a study of blood T cell repertoires in COVID-19. Study details: Donors in the United States, Italy and Spain gave samples during acute or convalescent COVID-19. Nucleic acid was either cDNA or gDNA, and it came from T cells, B-cell-depleted T cells, or PBMCs.

Profiled with immunoSEQ multiplex PCR; TCRdb holds only in-frame clones, not every one. The top ten clones hold approximately 2.9% of a sample with approximately 270,000 clones, under 95% of them seen once. Study members were between roughly 18 and 89 years old and lived in fewer than 30 US regions. Participant-reported clinical history was the basis for cohort assignment. Per the germline V gene, CDR1 is SGHKS and CDR2 is YYEKEE (reference sequence). Trimming cost V 2 bases and J 3 bases, with 8 bases left between them. There are 13 residues in the CDR3. Sample: PBMCs or T cells enriched from blood (not recorded which). The V gene is TRBV5-5, the J gene TRBJ2-5, with D unclear. This clonotype originated in a man aged 35-49 years who had been exposed to COVID-19. CDR3 region: CASSFTSEETQYF. CDR3 in DNA: TGTGCCAGCAGCTTCACAAGCGAAGAGACCCAGTACTTC. The full variable domain, in which reference TRBV5-5 and TRBJ2-5 provide the parts outside the CDR3, is DAGVTQSPTHLIKTRGQQVTLRCSPISGHKSVSWYQQVLGQGPQFIFQYYEKEERGRGNFPDRFSARQFPNYSSELNVNALLLGDSALYLCASSFTSEETQYFGPGTRLLVL.